The entry below gives a single T cell receptor (beta chain) sequence along with its context. The sample originates from a study of blood T cell repertoires in COVID-19. TCRdb's table, derived via immunoSEQ multiplex PCR, lists solely in-frame clones and lacks some. The table has 180,000 or so clones, about 85% seen once. The sequenced sample consisted of peripheral blood. The receptor was isolated from a woman older than 75 with acute or convalescent COVID-19.

The CDR3 nucleotides read TGTGCCACCAGTGACGCCGGGGACAGGGGCTACACCTTC. This encodes CATSDAGDRGYTF. The chain uses TRBV24-1 and TRBJ1-2, with TRBD1 matching 8 bases. The CDR3 has 13 amino acids. The V gene end was trimmed by 4 bases and the J gene end by 8 bases; junction bases not matched to a gene: 5. The germline gives CDR1 KGHDR, CDR2 SFDVKD.